One sample yielded the 17 T cell receptor beta chains listed below, sequenced in a study of blood T cell repertoires in COVID-19. Profiled with immunoSEQ multiplex PCR; TCRdb holds only in-frame clones, not every one. The repertoire holds 140,000 to 150,000 clones, with 65% to 85% as singletons. Sequenced input: peripheral blood. Receptors were obtained from a man between 60 and 75 years old with active or convalescent COVID-19.

The chain is built from TRBV7-9 and TRBJ2-1; tentatively, D is TRBD2 (5 bases). The CDR3 spans 12 residues. CDR1 SEHNR and CDR2 FQNEAQ come from the germline V gene (reference sequence). Trimming stripped 5 bases from V and 10 bases from J, with 12 bases between. CDR3 bases: TGTGCCAGCAGCCTCCTTAGCGCGGAGCAGTTCTTC. Amino acid sequence: CASSLLSAEQFF.

This chain connects TRBV4-3 to TRBJ2-4; 9 positions match TRBD1. Trimming removed 5 bases from V and 6 bases from J; junction bases left unmatched: 8. There are 15 residues in the CDR3. Germline assignment: CDR1 LGHNA and CDR2 YSLEER. The DNA of the CDR3 is TGCGCCAGCAGCTCAGACAGGGGGACGGGAAACATTCAGTACTTC. Its translation is CASSSDRGTGNIQYF.

This clone was found once. The chain couples TRBV2 to TRBJ2-1; possibly TRBD2 for D (5 bases). Germline assignment: CDR1 SNHLY and CDR2 FYNNEI. The V gene lost 2 bases and the J gene lost 7 bases, with 6 bases spanning the gap. The CDR3 has 12 amino acids. The CDR3 here is CASSESGNEQFF. DNA for the CDR3: TGTGCCAGCAGTGAAAGCGGAAATGAGCAGTTCTTC.

Only a few counts were recorded for this clone. The J gene is TRBJ2-1, the V gene TRBV9, with D tentatively TRBD1 (6 bases). V was pared by 3 bases and J by 4 bases, with 8 bases between. The CDR3 loop spans 13 amino acids. Germline values: CDR1 SGDLS, CDR2 YYNGEE. The CDR3 is CASSGGRYNEQFF. The DNA of the CDR3 is TGTGCCAGCAGCGGGGGGCGGTACAATGAGCAGTTCTTC. Based on the CDR3 plus reference TRBV9 and TRBJ2-1, the full variable domain is DSGVTQTPKHLITATGQRVTLRCSPRSGDLSVYWYQQSLDQGLQFLIQYYNGEERAKGNILERFSAQQFPDLHSELNLSSLELGDSALYFCASSGGRYNEQFFGPGTRLTVL.

This clone was detected a few times. V usage is TRBV19 and J usage is TRBJ2-5; 7 bases agree with TRBD1. J gave up 5 bases and V 10 bases, and 7 bases lay outside the gene matches. This CDR3 comprises 12 residues. Germline V gene lookup returns CDR1 LNHDA and CDR2 SQIVND (reference sequence). DNA of the CDR3: TGTGCCACTGGGACAGCCAGGGAGACCCAGTACTTC. It yields the protein CATGTARETQYF.

This sequence joins TRBV18 and TRBJ2-2, with 12 bases aligning to TRBD1. This CDR3 has 18 residues. Germline V gene sequence: CDR1 KGHSH, CDR2 LQKENI. V shed 2 bases and J 6 bases; nucleotides not matched to a gene: 10. CDR3 nucleotide sequence: TGTGCCAGCTCACCATATTATCCGGGACAGGGGGCGTCCGGGGAGCTGTTTTTT. It translates to CASSPYYPGQGASGELFF.

V gene TRBV5-4 combines with J gene TRBJ2-2; 8 positions match TRBD2. The V segment lost 4 bases and the J segment 4 bases; nucleotides outside the gene matches: 6. The germline CDR1 and CDR2 sequences are SGHNT and YYREEE (reference sequence). This CDR3 spans 15 amino acids. This CDR3 reads CASSERGRTTGELFF. Here the CDR3 DNA reads TGTGCCAGCAGCGAACGCGGGAGGACCACCGGGGAGCTGTTTTTT.

This rearrangement joins TRBV25-1 to TRBJ1-4; perhaps TRBD1 as D (5 bases). Looked up from germline, CDR1 is MGHDK and CDR2 is SYGVNS. The CDR3 loop spans 11 amino acids. Trimming left V 3 bases short and J 13 bases short, with 9 bases between. CDR3 DNA: TGTGCCAGCAGTGAGGGGCAGGGACTGTTTTTT. Protein sequence: CASSEGQGLFF.

The chain carries TRBV7-3 and TRBJ1-1; maybe TRBD1 (6 bases). Trimming took off 5 bases at V and 0 bases at J, with 7 bases between the two ends. The CDR3 covers 13 residues. Per the germline V gene, CDR1 is SGHTA and CDR2 is FQGTGA. CDR3 sequence reads: CASSRDMNTEAFF. The CDR3 DNA is TGTGCCAGCAGCAGGGACATGAACACTGAAGCTTTCTTT.

There are a few counts of this clone. The chain employs TRBV5-6 and TRBJ2-3, with 14 bases lining up with TRBD2. CDR3 size: 16 residues. V was pared by 4 bases and J by 7 bases, with 8 bases of the junction left unmatched. Looked up from germline, CDR1 is SGHDT and CDR2 is YYEEEE. The CDR3 nucleotides read TGTGCCAGCAGCCCGGGACTAGCGGGAGCGGAATATACGCAGTATTTT. As protein: CASSPGLAGAEYTQYF. The full variable domain, its missing parts supplied by reference TRBV5-6 and TRBJ2-3, is DAGVTQSPTHLIKTRGQQVTLRCSPKSGHDTVSWYQQALGQGPQFIFQYYEEEERQRGNFPDRFSGHQFPNYSSELNVNALLLGDSALYLCASSPGLAGAEYTQYFGPGTRLTVL.

V usage is TRBV5-5 and J usage is TRBJ1-2; D is ambiguous. The CDR3 totals 15 residues. CDR1 SGHKS and CDR2 YYEKEE come from the germline V gene (reference sequence). V dropped 0 bases and J dropped 0 bases, with 9 bases sitting between them. The CDR3 DNA is TGTGCCAGCAGCTTGGTTCAGACTCCTAACTATGGCTACACCTTC. Its translation is CASSLVQTPNYGYTF.

The chain carries TRBV2 and TRBJ1-6; no firm D call. This CDR3 is built from 14 residues. The germline V gene encodes CDR1 SNHLY and CDR2 FYNNEI. Trimming removed 4 bases at V and 10 bases at J, with 14 bases between. Here the CDR3 reads CASSGETGGSPLHF. DNA for the CDR3: TGTGCCAGCAGTGGGGAGACGGGTGGGTCACCCCTCCACTTT.

The chain uses TRBV30 and TRBJ1-2; D call uncertain. CDR1 is GTSNPN, CDR2 SVGIG, per germline (reference sequence). Trimming shortened V by 5 bases and J by 4 bases, and 20 bases separated the two germline ends. This CDR3 contains 15 residues. CDR3 protein: CAWSHSAGRGYGYTF. CDR3 DNA sequence: TGTGCCTGGTCCCACTCGGCGGGGAGAGGCTATGGCTACACCTTC.

A single count supports this clone. The chain links TRBV4-1 to TRBJ2-7, with TRBD1 matching over 8 bases. The CDR3 has 16 amino acids. Trimming took 4 bases from V and 0 from J; bases not matched to a gene: 8. The germline CDR1 and CDR2 sequences are MGHRA and YSYEKL. The CDR3 DNA is TGCGCCAGCAGCCCCTCGGGACAGGTGTTCTCCTACGAGCAGTACTTC. Protein sequence: CASSPSGQVFSYEQYF.

This clone occurred once. J is TRBJ1-2 and V is TRBV19, with D maybe TRBD1 (5 bases). Trimming cost V 6 bases and J 3 bases, with 14 bases left between them. The germline CDR1 and CDR2 sequences are LNHDA and SQIVND (reference sequence). The CDR3 spans 14 residues. The CDR3 loop is CASRTGGADYGYTF. The CDR3 DNA is TGTGCCAGTAGGACGGGAGGGGCTGACTATGGCTACACCTTC.

This clone came up a few times. V and J are TRBV27 and TRBJ2-1; no definite D call. Trimming cost V 6 bases and J 9 bases, with 9 bases left between them. This CDR3 has 11 amino acids. CDR1 is MNHEY and CDR2 is SMNVEV in the germline V gene (reference sequence). CDR3 loop: CASRKFGEQFF. CDR3 nucleotide sequence: TGTGCCAGCAGGAAGTTCGGTGAGCAGTTCTTC.

This rearrangement joins TRBV9 to TRBJ2-6, with D possibly being TRBD1 (5 bases). The V end lost 4 bases, the J end lost 4 bases, and 9 bases lay between the germline ends. This CDR3 contains 14 residues. CDR1 is SGDLS and CDR2 is YYNGEE in the germline V gene. The CDR3 region is CASSRTLGANVLTF. The CDR3 DNA is TGTGCCAGCAGCAGGACACTCGGGGCCAACGTCCTGACTTTC.